This T cell receptor (beta chain) comes out of a study of cytomegalovirus exposure and HLA in healthy donors. The study's findings and limits: Sequencing had likely introduced a cluster of highly shared sequence variants as an artifact. An analysis that was carried out later associated 15,000 to 20,000 TCR beta sequences with HLA alleles at 0.05 false discovery rate.

This clone was counted only a few times. Its antigen is as yet unknown. This PCR relied on a set of 60 Vbeta primers and 13 Jbeta primers. Profiled with immunoSEQ multiplex PCR; TCRdb holds only in-frame clones, not every one. The repertoire holds approximately 130,000 clones, 7% to 9.5% seen once, with 5.5% to 7.5% in the top ten. This TCR came from a woman in her forties in good health and CMV-seropositive. Material for sequencing was PBMCs.

CDR3 loop: CAISESGPGGNEKLFF. The CDR3 DNA sequence: TGTGCCATCAGTGAGTCCGGGCCCGGAGGTAATGAAAAACTGTTTTTT. The V and J genes are TRBV10-3 and TRBJ1-4; D is unresolved. Germline loops: CDR1 ENHRY, CDR2 SYGVKD. The CDR3 has 16 amino acids. Between the trimmed V and J ends, which lost 0 bases and 4 bases, there was a span of 12 bases.